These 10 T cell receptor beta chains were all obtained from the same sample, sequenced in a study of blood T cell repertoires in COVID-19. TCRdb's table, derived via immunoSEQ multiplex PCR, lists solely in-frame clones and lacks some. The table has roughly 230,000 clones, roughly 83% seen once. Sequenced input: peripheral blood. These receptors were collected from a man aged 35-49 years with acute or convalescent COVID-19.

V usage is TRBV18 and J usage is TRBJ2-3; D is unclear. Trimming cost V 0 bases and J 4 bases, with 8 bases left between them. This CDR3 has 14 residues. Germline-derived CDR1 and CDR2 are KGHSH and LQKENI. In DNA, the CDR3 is TGTGCCAGCTCACCACCGCCAGTCGCAGATACGCAGTATTTT. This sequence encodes CASSPPPVADTQYF.

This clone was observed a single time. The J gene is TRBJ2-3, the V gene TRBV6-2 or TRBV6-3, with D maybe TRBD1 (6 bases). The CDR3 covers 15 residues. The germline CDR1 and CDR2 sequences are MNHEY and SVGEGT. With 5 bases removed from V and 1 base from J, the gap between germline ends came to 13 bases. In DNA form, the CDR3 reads TGTGCCAGCAGTCAAGTATCAGGGGGCACAGATACGCAGTATTTT. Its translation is CASSQVSGGTDTQYF.

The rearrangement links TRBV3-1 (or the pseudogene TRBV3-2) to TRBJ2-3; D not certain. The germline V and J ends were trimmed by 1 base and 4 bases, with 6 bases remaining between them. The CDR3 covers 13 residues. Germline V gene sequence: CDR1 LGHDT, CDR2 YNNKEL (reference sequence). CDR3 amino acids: CASSQGEPDTQYF. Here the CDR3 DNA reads TGTGCCAGCAGCCAAGGAGAGCCAGATACGCAGTATTTT.

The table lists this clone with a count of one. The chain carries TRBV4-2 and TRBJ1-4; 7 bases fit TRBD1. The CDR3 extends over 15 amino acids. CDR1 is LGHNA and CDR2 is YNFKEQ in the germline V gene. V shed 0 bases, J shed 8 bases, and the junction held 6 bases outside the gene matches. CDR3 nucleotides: TGTGCCAGCAGCCAAGAGGTCCAGGGGGAAGAAAAACTGTTTTTT. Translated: CASSQEVQGEEKLFF.

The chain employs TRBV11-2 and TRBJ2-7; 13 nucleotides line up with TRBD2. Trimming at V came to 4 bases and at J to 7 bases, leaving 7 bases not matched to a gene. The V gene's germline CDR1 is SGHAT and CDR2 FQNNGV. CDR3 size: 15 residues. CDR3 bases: TGTGCCAGCAGCTCCTTCGGGACTAGCGGGAATGAGCAGTACTTC. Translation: CASSSFGTSGNEQYF.

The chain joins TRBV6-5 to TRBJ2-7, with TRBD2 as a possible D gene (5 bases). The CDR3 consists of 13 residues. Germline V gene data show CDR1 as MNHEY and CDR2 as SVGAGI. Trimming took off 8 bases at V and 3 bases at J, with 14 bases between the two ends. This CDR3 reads CASLDGLDYEQYF. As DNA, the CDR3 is TGTGCCAGCCTTGATGGACTCGACTACGAGCAGTACTTC.

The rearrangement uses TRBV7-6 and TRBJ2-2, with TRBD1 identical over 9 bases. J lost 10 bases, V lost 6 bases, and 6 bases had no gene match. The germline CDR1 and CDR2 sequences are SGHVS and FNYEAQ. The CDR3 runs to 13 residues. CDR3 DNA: TGTGCCAGCAGGGGACAGGGTAAAACGGAGCTGTTTTTT. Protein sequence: CASRGQGKTELFF.

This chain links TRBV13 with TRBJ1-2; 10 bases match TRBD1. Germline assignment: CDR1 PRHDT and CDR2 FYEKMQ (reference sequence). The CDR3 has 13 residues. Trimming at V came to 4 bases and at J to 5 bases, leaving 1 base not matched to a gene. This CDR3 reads CASSWGQGYGYTF. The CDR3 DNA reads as TGTGCCAGCAGCTGGGGACAGGGGTATGGCTACACCTTC.

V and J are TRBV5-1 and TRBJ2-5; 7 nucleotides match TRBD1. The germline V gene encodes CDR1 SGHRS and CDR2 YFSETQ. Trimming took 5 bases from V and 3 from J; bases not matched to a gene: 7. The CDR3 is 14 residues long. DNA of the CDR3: TGCGCCAGCAGTTTACACGACAGGGAAGAGACCCAGTACTTC. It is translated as CASSLHDREETQYF.

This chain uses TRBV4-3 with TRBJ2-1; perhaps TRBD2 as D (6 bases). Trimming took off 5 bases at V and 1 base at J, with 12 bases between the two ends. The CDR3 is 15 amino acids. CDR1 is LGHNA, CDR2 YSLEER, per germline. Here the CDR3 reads CASSYGSQSYNEQFF. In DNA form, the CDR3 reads TGCGCCAGCAGCTACGGGAGTCAGTCCTACAATGAGCAGTTCTTC.